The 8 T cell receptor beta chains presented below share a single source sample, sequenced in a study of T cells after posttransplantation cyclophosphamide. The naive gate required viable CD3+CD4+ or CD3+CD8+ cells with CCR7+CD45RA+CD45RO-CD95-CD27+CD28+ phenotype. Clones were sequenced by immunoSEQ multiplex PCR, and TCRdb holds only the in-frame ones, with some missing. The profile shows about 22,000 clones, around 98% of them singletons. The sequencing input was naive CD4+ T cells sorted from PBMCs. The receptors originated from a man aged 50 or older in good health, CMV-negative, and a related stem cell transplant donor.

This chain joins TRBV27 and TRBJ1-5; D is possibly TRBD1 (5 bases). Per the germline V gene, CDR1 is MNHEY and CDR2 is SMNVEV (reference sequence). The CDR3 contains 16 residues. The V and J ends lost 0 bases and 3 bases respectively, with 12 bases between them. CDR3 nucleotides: TGTGCCAGCAGTTTATCCCAGGGCTCCTTCAATCAGCCCCAGCATTTT. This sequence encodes CASSLSQGSFNQPQHF.

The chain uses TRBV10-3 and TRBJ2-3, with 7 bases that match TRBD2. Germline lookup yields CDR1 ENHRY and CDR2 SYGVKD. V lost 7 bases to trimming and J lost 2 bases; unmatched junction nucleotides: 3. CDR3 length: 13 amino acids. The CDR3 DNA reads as TGTGCCATCAAGGGAGGGGCCACAGATACGCAGTATTTT. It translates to CAIKGGATDTQYF.

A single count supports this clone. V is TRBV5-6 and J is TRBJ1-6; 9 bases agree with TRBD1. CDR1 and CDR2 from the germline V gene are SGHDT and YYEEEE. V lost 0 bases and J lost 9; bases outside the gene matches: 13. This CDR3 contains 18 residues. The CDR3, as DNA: TGTGCCAGCAGCTTGGTCCCCGCGAAGACAGGGGGTTCTTCACCCCTCCACTTT. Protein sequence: CASSLVPAKTGGSSPLHF.

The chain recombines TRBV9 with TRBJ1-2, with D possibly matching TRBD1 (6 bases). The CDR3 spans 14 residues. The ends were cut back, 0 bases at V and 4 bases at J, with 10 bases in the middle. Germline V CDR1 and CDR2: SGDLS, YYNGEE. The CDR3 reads CASSVEAGVYGYTF. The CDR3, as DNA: TGTGCCAGCAGCGTAGAAGCAGGGGTCTATGGCTACACCTTC.

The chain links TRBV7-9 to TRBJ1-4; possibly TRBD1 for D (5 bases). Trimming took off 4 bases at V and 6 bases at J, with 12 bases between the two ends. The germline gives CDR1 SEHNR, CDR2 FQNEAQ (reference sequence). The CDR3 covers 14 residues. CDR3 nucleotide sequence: TGTGCCAGCAGCTCTGGGGGGGTAGATGAAAAACTGTTTTTT. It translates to CASSSGGVDEKLFF. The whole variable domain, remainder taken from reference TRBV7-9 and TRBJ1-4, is DTGVSQNPRHKITKRGQNVTFRCDPISEHNRLYWYRQTLGQGPEFLTYFQNEAQLEKSRLLSDRFSAERPKGSFSTLEIQRTEQGDSAMYLCASSSGGVDEKLFFGSGTQLSVL.

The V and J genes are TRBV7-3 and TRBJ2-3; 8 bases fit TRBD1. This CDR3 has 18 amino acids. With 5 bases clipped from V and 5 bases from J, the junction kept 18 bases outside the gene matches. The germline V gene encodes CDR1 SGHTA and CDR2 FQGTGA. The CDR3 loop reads CASSPYILTGAEGDTQYF. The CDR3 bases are TGTGCCAGCAGCCCCTATATCCTGACAGGGGCTGAGGGAGATACGCAGTATTTT.

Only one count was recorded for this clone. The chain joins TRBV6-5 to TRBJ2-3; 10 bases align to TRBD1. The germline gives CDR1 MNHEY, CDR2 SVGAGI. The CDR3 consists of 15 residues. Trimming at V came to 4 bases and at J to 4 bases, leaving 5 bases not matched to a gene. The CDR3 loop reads CASSLRDRGSDTQYF. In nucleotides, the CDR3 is TGTGCCAGCAGTTTAAGGGACAGGGGATCAGATACGCAGTATTTT.

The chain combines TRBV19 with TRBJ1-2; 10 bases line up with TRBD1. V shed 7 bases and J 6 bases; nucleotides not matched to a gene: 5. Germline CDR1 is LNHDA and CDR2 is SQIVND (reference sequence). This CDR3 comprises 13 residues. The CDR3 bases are TGTGCCAGTATAGGGGGGACAGGGGATGGCTACACCTTC. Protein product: CASIGGTGDGYTF.